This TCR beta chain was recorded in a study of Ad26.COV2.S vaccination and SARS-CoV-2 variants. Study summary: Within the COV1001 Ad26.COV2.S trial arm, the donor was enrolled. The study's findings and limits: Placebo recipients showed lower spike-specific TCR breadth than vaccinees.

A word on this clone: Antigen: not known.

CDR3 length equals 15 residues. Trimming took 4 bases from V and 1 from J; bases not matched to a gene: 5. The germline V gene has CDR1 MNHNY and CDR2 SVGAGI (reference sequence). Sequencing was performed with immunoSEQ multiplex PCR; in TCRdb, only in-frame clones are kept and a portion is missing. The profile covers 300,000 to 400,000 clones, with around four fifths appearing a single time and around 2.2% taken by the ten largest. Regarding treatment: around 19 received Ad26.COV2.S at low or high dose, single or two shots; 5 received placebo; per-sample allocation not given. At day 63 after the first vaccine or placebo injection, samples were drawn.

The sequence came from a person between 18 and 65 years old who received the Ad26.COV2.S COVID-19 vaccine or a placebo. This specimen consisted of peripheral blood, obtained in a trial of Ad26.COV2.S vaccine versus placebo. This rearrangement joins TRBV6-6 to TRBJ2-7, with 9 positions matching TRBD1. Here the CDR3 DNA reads TGTGCCAGCAGTTCCTGGGGACAGGGATCCTACGAGCAGTACTTC. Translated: CASSSWGQGSYEQYF.